This TCR beta chain stems from a study of OX40 agonist ivuxolimab in advanced cancers. Study background: Hepatocellular carcinoma, melanoma, renal cell or head and neck cancer affected the dose-escalation patients. The dose-escalation cohort was about 83% male, with a mean age of around 60 years, ranging about 23 to 80. Three patients responded partially, comprising one with hepatocellular carcinoma and two with cutaneous melanoma. Study-wide findings and caveats: CD8+ T cells averaged more expanded clones than CD4+.

Some clones are missing from TCRdb's copy, which holds only in-frame ones; the method was immunoSEQ multiplex PCR. The data hold tens of thousands of clones, with roughly 86% observed a single time. Points on this clone: Its matching antigen is unknown.

Germline V CDR1 and CDR2: MNHEY, SVGAGI. V was clipped by 4 bases and J by 5 bases, with 20 bases between them. The CDR3 runs to 16 residues. The source of this sequence is an adult with an advanced solid tumor such as melanoma, head and neck, liver or kidney cancer. The sample here was CD4+ or CD8+ T cells sorted from blood, taken in a trial of the OX40 agonist ivuxolimab. V is TRBV6-5 and J is TRBJ1-1, with TRBD1 as a possible D gene (6 bases). The CDR3 DNA sequence: TGTGCCAGCAGTTCAGATCTCGAGGGGGAAAGAACTGAAGCTTTCTTT. It specifies CASSSDLEGERTEAFF.